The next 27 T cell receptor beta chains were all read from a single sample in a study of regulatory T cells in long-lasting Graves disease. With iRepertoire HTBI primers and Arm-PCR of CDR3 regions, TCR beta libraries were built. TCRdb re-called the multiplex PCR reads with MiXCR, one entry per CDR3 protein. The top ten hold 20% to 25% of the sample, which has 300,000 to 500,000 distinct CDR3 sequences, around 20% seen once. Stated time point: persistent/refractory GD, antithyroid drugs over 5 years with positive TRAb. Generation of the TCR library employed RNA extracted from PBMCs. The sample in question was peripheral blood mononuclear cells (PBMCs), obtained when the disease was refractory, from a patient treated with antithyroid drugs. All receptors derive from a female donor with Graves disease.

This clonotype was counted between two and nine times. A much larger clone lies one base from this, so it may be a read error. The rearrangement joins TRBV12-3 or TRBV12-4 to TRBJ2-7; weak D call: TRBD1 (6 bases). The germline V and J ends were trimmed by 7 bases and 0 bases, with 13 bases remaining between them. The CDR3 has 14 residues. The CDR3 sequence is CASTWGPSSYEQYF. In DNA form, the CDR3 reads TGTGCCAGCACCTGGGGGCCTTCCTCCTACGAGCAGTACTTC.

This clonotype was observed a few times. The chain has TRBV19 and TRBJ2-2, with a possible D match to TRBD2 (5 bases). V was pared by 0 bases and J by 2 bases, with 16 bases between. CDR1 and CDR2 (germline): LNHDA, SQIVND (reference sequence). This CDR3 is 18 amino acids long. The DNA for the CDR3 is TGTGCCAGTAGTATAGATCTCGGGGTTACGCCTAACACCGGGGAGCTGTTTTTT. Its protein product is CASSIDLGVTPNTGELFF.

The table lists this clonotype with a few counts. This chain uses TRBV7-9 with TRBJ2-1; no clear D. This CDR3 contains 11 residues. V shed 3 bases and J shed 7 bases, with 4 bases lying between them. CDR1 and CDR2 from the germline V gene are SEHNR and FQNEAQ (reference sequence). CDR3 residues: CASSFGNEQFF. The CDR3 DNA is TGTGCCAGCAGCTTCGGGAATGAGCAGTTCTTC.

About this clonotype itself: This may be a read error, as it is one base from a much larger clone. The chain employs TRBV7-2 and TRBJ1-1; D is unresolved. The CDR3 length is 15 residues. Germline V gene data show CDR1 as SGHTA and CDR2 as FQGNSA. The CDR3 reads CGSSPQVRVHAEAFF. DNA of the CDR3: TGTGGCAGCAGCCCCCAGGTACGGGTTCACGCTGAAGCTTTCTTT.

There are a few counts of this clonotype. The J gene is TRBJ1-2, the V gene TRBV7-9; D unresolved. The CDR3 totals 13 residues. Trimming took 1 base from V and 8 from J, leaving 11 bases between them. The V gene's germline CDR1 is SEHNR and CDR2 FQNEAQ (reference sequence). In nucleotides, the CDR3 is TGTGCCAGCAGCTTAGGGCCTACTCGGGGCTACACCTTC. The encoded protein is CASSLGPTRGYTF.

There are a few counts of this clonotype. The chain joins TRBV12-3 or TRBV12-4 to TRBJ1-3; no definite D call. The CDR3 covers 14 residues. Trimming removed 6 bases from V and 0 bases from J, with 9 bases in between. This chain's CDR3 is CASREGHSGNTIYF. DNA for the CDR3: TGTGCCAGCAGGGAAGGGCACTCTGGAAACACCATATATTTT.

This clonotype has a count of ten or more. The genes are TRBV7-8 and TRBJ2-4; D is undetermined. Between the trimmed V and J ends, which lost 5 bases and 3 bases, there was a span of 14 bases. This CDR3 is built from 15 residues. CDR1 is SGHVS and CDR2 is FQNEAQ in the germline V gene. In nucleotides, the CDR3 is TGTGCCAGCAGCCTACCCTGGGTAGGCAAAAACATTCAGTACTTC. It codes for CASSLPWVGKNIQYF.

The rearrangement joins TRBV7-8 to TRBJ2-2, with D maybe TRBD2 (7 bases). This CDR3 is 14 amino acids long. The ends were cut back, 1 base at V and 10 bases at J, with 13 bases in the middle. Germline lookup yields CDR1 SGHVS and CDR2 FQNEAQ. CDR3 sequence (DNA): TGTGCCAGCAGCTTAGGGTGGGGGGGCGAGGAGCTGTTTTTT. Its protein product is CASSLGWGGEELFF.

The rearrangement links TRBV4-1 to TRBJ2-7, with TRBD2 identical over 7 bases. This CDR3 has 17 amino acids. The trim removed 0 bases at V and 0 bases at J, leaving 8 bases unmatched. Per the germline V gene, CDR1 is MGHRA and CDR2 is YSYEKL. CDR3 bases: TGCGCCAGCAGCCAAGATGAGGCTAGCGGAGTCTCCTACGAGCAGTACTTC. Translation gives CASSQDEASGVSYEQYF.

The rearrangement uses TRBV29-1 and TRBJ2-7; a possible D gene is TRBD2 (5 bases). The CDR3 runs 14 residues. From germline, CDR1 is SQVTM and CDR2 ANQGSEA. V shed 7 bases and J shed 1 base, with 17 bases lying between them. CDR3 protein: CSAQRTLSSYEQYF. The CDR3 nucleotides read TGCAGCGCTCAAAGGACTTTATCGTCCTACGAGCAGTACTTC.

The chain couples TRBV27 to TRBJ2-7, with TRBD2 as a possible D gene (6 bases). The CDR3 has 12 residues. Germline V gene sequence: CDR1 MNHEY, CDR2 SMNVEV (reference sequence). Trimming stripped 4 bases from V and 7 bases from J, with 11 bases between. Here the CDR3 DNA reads TGTGCCAGCAGTTCCGGGAGCCAGGAGCAGTACTTC. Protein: CASSSGSQEQYF.

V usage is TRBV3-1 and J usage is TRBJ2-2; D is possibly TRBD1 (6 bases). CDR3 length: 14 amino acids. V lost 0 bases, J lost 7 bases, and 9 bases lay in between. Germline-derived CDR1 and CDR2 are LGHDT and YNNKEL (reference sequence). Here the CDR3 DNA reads TGTGCCAGCAGCCAAGATGAACAGGGCGGGGAGCTGTTTTTT. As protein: CASSQDEQGGELFF. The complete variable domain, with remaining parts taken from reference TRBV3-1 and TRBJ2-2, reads DTAVSQTPKYLVTQMGNDKSIKCEQNLGHDTMYWYKQDSKKFLKIMFSYNNKELIINETVPNRFSPKSPDKAHLNLHINSLELGDSAVYFCASSQDEQGGELFFGEGSRLTVL.

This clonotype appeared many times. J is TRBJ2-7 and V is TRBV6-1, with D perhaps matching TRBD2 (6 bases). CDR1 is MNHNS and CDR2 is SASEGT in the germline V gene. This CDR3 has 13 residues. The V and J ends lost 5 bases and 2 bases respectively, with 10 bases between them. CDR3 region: CASSKEGTYEQYF. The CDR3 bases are TGTGCCAGCAGTAAGGAGGGAACCTACGAGCAGTACTTC.

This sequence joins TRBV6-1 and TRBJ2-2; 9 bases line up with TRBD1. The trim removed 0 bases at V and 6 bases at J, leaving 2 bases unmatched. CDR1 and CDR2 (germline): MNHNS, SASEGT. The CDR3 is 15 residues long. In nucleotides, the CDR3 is TGTGCCAGCAGTGAAGCAACAGGGGGCGCCGGGGAGCTGTTTTTT. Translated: CASSEATGGAGELFF.

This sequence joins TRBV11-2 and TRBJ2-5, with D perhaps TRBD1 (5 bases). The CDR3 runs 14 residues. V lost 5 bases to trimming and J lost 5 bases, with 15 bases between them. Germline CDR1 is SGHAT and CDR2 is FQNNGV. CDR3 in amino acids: CASSVERTRETQYF. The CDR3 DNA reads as TGTGCCAGCAGCGTCGAAAGGACACGGGAGACCCAGTACTTC.

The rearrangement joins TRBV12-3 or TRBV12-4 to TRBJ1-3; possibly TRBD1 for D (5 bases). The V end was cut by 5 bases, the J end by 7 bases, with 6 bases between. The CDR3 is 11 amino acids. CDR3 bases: TGTGCCAGCAGTCGGGGGAACACCATATATTTT. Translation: CASSRGNTIYF.

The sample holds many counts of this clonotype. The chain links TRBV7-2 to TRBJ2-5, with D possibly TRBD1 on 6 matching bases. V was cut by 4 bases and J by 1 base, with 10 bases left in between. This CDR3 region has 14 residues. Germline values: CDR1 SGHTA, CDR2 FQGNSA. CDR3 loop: CASSYGTIQETQYF. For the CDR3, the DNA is TGTGCCAGCAGCTACGGGACAATCCAAGAGACCCAGTACTTC.

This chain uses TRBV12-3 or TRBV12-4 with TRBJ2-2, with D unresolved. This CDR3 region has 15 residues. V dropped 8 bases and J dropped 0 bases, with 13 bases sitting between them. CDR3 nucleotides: TGTGCCAGCGGCGGTGTAAACGCGAACACCGGGGAGCTGTTTTTT. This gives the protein CASGGVNANTGELFF.

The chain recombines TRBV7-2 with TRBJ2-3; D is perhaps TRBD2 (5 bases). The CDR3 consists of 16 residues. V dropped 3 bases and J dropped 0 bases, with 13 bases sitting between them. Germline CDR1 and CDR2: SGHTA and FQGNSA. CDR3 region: CASSFGGSPSTDTQYF. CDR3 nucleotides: TGTGCCAGCAGCTTCGGCGGGTCTCCTAGCACAGATACGCAGTATTTT.

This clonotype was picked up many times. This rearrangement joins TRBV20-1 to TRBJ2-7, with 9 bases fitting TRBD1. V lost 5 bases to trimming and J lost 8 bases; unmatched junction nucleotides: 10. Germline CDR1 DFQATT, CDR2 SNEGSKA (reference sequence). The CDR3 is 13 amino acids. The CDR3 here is CSAPRTGEMKQYF. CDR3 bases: TGCAGTGCTCCCCGGACAGGGGAAATGAAGCAGTACTTC.

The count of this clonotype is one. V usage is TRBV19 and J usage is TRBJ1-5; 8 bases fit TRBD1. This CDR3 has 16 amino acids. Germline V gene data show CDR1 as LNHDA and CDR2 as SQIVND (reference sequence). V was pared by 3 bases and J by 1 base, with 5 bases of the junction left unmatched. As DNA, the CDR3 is TGTGCCAGTAGTATTCAGGGGGCCGTGAGCAATCAGCCCCAGCATTTT. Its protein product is CASSIQGAVSNQPQHF. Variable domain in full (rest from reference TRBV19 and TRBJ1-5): DGGITQSPKYLFRKEGQNVTLSCEQNLNHDAMYWYRQDPGQGLRLIYYSQIVNDFQKGDIAEGYSVSREKKESFPLTVTSAQKNPTAFYLCASSIQGAVSNQPQHFGDGTRLSIL.

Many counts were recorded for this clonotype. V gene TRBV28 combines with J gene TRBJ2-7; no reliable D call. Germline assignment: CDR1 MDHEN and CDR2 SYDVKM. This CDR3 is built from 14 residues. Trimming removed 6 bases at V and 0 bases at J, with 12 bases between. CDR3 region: CASSNSESSYEQYF. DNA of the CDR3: TGTGCCAGCAGCAACAGCGAGAGCTCCTACGAGCAGTACTTC. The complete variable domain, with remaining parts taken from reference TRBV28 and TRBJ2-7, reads DVKVTQSSRYLVKRTGEKVFLECVQDMDHENMFWYRQDPGLGLRLIYFSYDVKMKEKGDIPEGYSVSREKKERFSLILESASTNQTSMYLCASSNSESSYEQYFGPGTRLTVT.

The CDR3 loop reads CASSLSPRRERAGEQYF. CDR3 DNA sequence: TGTGCCAGCAGCTTATCCCCCCGGCGGGAGCGGGCTGGGGAGCAGTACTTC. This rearrangement joins TRBV7-2 to TRBJ2-7; 7 bases agree with TRBD2. This CDR3 region has 17 residues. Trimming cost V 2 bases and J 7 bases; bases outside gene matches: 17. Germline CDR1 SGHTA, CDR2 FQGNSA.

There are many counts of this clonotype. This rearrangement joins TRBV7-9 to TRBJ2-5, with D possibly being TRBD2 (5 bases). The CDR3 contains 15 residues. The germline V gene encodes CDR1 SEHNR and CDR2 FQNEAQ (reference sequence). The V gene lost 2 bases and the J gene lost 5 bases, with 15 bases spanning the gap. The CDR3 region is CASSLRRQAEETQYF. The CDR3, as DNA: TGTGCCAGCAGCTTAAGAAGACAAGCGGAGGAGACCCAGTACTTC.

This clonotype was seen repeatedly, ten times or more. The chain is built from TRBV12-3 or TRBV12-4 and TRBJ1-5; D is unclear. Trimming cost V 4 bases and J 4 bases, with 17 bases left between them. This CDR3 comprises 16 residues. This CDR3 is CASSSDTGSPNQPQHF. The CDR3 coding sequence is TGTGCCAGCAGTTCCGATACGGGGAGCCCTAATCAGCCCCAGCATTTT.

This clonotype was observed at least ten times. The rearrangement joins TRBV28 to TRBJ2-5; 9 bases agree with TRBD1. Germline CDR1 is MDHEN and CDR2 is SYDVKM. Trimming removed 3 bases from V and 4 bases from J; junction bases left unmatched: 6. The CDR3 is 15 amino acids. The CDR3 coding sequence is TGTGCCAGCAGTTTGCCAACAGGGGGCGCAGAGACCCAGTACTTC. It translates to CASSLPTGGAETQYF.

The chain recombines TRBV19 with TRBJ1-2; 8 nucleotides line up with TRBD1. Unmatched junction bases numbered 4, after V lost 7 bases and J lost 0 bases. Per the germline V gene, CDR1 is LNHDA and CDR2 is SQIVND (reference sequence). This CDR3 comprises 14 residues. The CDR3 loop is CASIGTGTNYGYTF. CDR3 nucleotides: TGTGCCAGTATAGGGACAGGAACTAACTATGGCTACACCTTC.